The clone carrying this TCR beta chain was recorded a few times. The antigen is not known. This sample was included in a study of response to subunit inactivated influenza vaccine. TCRdb recomputed calls from the RT-PCR reads with MiXCR, one row per CDR3 protein. The sample includes roughly 650,000 distinct CDR3 sequences, approximately 15% of them seen just once. Whole-study results and caveats: The authors suggested that few new T cells are recruited per seasonal influenza vaccination.

Looked up from germline, CDR1 is KGHSH and CDR2 is LQKENI. The CDR3 is 17 residues long. The V gene lost 0 bases and the J gene lost 0 bases, with 12 bases spanning the gap. The specimen comprised PBMCs from blood, sampled 11 to 12 days after vaccination. The chain combines TRBV18 with TRBJ2-1; maybe TRBD2 (6 bases). The sequence came from a man between 50 and 59 years old who received an inactivated influenza vaccine. The CDR3 DNA sequence: TGTGCCAGCTCACCACCTATAGCGGAGATCTCCTACAATGAGCAGTTCTTC. This encodes CASSPPIAEISYNEQFF.